The clone carrying this T cell receptor (beta chain) was picked up many times. What it binds is unknown. Each TCR transcript was tagged with a 10-nucleotide random UMI during 5'RACE. TCRdb re-derived calls from the 5' RACE reads in MiXCR, one entry per CDR3 protein. The sample contains under 45,000 distinct CDR3 sequences, about an eighth of which appear only once. This CDR3 comprises 14 residues. The germline V and J ends were trimmed by 0 bases and 3 bases, with 12 bases remaining between them. CDR1 and CDR2 (germline): DFQATT, SNEGSKA (reference sequence). The unsorted libraries were prepared from 2 million PBMCs (stored at -80 C). The data were taken from a study of neurological immune-mediated disorders. Study-wide results and caveats: Across subjects, expanded clones had no CDR3 amino acid sequences in common, pointing to private repertoires in all groups.

The sequence was collected from a female donor in good health. The sample was PBMCs. This sequence joins TRBV20-1 and TRBJ2-7; TRBD1 might be the D (6 bases). In nucleotides, the CDR3 is TGCAGTGCTAGAGATGAAAACAGGGTCTACGAGCAGTACTTC. Amino acid sequence: CSARDENRVYEQYF.